This T cell receptor beta chain comes out of a study of tumor and adjacent non-tumor tissue in lung cancer. As for the study in general: Histology: about twelve adenocarcinoma, a couple of squamous cell carcinoma, 1 small cell lung cancer. The patients, around 10 men and about five women, were about 30 to 76 with stage I to III disease. General study results and limits: In normal lung, the top 100 clones were significantly more dominant than in tumor. Compared with tumor, normal lung showed significantly lower TCR diversity.

On this clonotype itself: As yet, its antigen is unknown. One end of the junction is discordant with germline, which a read error may explain.

No cell sorting was done before RNA was extracted from the tissue. The normal lung tissue was taken more than 3 cm from the tumor edge. A modified ARM-PCR protocol with three rounds of nested PCR amplified TCRbeta. TCRdb called the multiplex PCR reads again in MiXCR, with one record for every CDR3 protein. This sample has roughly 45,000 distinct CDR3 sequences, with approximately 57% found just once. Sequences were obtained from distant non-tumor lung tissue. This TCR was recovered from a man aged 45-65 years with non-small cell lung cancer.

CDR3 residues: CASSEVTGTGNYGYNF. The CDR3 DNA is TGTGCCAGCAGTGAGGTAACCGGGACAGGAAACTATGGCTACAACTTC. The chain couples TRBV6-5 to TRBJ1-2, with TRBD1 matching over 8 bases. This CDR3 spans 16 amino acids. Per the germline V gene, CDR1 is MNHEY and CDR2 is SVGAGI.